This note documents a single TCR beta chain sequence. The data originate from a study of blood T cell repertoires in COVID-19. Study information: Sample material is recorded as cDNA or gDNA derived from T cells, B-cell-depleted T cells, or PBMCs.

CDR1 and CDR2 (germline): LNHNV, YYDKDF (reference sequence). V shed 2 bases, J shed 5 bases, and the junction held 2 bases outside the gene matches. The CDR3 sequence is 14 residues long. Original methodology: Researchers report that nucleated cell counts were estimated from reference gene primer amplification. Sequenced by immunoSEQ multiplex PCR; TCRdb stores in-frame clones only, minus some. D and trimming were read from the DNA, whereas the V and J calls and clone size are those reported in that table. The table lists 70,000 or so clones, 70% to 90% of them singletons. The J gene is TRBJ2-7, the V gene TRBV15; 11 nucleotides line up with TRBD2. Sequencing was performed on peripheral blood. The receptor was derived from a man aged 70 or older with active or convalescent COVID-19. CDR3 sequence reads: CATSRSLAGDEQYF. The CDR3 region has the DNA TGTGCCACCAGCAGATCACTAGCGGGAGACGAGCAGTACTTC.